A selection of T cell receptor beta chains follows, all from one sample in a study of Tregs in tolerant kidney transplant recipients. TCRdb keeps only in-frame clones here, not all; method: immunoSEQ multiplex PCR. The sample has over 85,000 clones; 80% to 95% are singletons. The material sequenced was CD4+ T cells from blood, taken before the transplant. These TCRs come from a human donor who received a combined kidney and bone marrow transplant. Both conserved end residues are part of each CDR3. D genes are given only for firm matches. A clone size is listed for some rows: how often the clone was seen (once, few, many), or a class if it is expanded.

v_gene: TRBV7-9
abundance: .
d_gene: .
j_gene: TRBJ1-6
CDR3aa: CASSLLWASSPLHF
CDR3nt: TGTGCCAGCAGCTTACTCTGGGCGAGTTCACCCCTCCACTTT

v_gene: TRBV29-1
abundance: .
d_gene: .
j_gene: TRBJ2-1
CDR3aa: CSVNVDEQFF
CDR3nt: TGCAGCGTTAATGTAGATGAGCAGTTCTTC

v_gene: TRBV4-3
abundance: .
d_gene: TRBD2
j_gene: TRBJ2-1
CDR3aa: CASSQASGLAGVKNEQFF
CDR3nt: TGCGCCAGCAGCCAAGCGTCCGGCCTAGCGGGAGTTAAGAATGAGCAGTTCTTC

v_gene: TRBV7-2
abundance: few
d_gene: .
j_gene: TRBJ1-5
CDR3aa: CASSQQGGNQPQHF
CDR3nt: TGTGCCAGCAGCCAACAGGGCGGGAATCAGCCCCAGCATTTT

v_gene: TRBV30
abundance: once
d_gene: .
j_gene: TRBJ1-5
CDR3aa: CALAGAGGNQPQHF
CDR3nt: TGTGCCCTCGCGGGGGCAGGGGGCAATCAGCCCCAGCATTTT

v_gene: TRBV19
abundance: .
d_gene: TRBD1
j_gene: TRBJ2-7
CDR3aa: CASSIPGQTRYEQYF
CDR3nt: TGTGCCAGTAGTATACCGGGACAGACAAGATACGAGCAGTACTTC

v_gene: TRBV11-2
abundance: once
d_gene: TRBD1
j_gene: TRBJ2-7
CDR3aa: CASSPGTGYYEQYF
CDR3nt: TGTGCCAGCAGCCCAGGGACAGGGTACTACGAGCAGTACTTC

v_gene: TRBV7-3
abundance: .
d_gene: .
j_gene: TRBJ1-1
CDR3aa: CASSLTASNTEAFF
CDR3nt: TGTGCCAGCAGCTTGACAGCTTCGAACACTGAAGCTTTCTTT

v_gene: TRBV2
abundance: .
d_gene: TRBD1
j_gene: TRBJ2-7
CDR3aa: CASRDRGHEQYF
CDR3nt: TGTGCCAGCAGGGACAGGGGCCACGAGCAGTACTTC

v_gene: TRBV4-2
abundance: once
d_gene: .
j_gene: TRBJ2-5
CDR3aa: CASSQVSEETQYF
CDR3nt: TGTGCCAGCAGCCAAGTATCGGAAGAGACCCAGTACTTC